These 19 T cell receptor beta chains were all obtained from the same sample, sequenced in a study of cytomegalovirus exposure and HLA in healthy donors. Measured with immunoSEQ multiplex PCR; TCRdb has only the in-frame clones, and not every one. The sample has fewer than 300,000 clones, 88% seen once. Sequenced: PBMCs. The receptor set was obtained from a woman aged 18-35 years in good health and CMV-seronegative.

The chain recombines TRBV7-6 with TRBJ2-6; D may be TRBD1 (5 bases). The V end lost 2 bases, the J end lost 0 bases, and 14 bases lay between the germline ends. The CDR3 extends over 18 amino acids. CDR1 SGHVS and CDR2 FNYEAQ come from the germline V gene. CDR3 sequence: CASSLTTGFLSGANVLTF. The CDR3 coding sequence is TGTGCCAGCAGCTTAACAACAGGATTCCTCTCTGGGGCCAACGTCCTGACTTTC. Full variable domain (missing parts from reference TRBV7-6 and TRBJ2-6): GAGVSQSPRYKVTKRGQDVALRCDPISGHVSLYWYRQALGQGPEFLTYFNYEAQQDKSGLPNDRFSAERPEGSISTLTIQRTEQRDSAMYRCASSLTTGFLSGANVLTFGAGSRLTVL.

V gene TRBV7-6 combines with J gene TRBJ2-3, with 9 positions matching TRBD2. The V segment lost 2 bases and the J segment 5 bases; nucleotides outside the gene matches: 11. CDR3 length: 17 residues. CDR1 and CDR2 from the germline V gene are SGHVS and FNYEAQ. This chain's CDR3 is CASSLSSRGRAGDTQYF. DNA of the CDR3: TGTGCCAGCAGCTTAAGTAGCCGCGGGAGGGCCGGAGATACGCAGTATTTT.

This clone was detected once. This chain uses TRBV5-1 with TRBJ2-7; D is unclear. Germline lookup yields CDR1 SGHRS and CDR2 YFSETQ. The CDR3 has 14 amino acids. V was shortened by 5 bases and J by 3 bases, with 15 bases between the two germline ends. Here the CDR3 reads CASSNQLRDYEQYF. The CDR3, as DNA: TGCGCCAGCAGTAACCAACTCCGAGACTACGAGCAGTACTTC.

V gene TRBV6-5 combines with J gene TRBJ2-7; maybe TRBD1 (5 bases). Germline assignment: CDR1 MNHEY and CDR2 SVGAGI. The V and J ends lost 11 bases and 3 bases respectively, with 14 bases between them. The CDR3 has 12 amino acids. The chain's CDR3 is CAAGHSGYEQYF. The CDR3 nucleotides read TGTGCCGCCGGACACTCTGGCTACGAGCAGTACTTC.

This chain links TRBV18 with TRBJ1-4; D unresolved. CDR1 is KGHSH and CDR2 is LQKENI in the germline V gene. CDR3 length: 14 amino acids. V was cut by 6 bases and J by 2 bases, with 10 bases left in between. CDR3 in amino acids: CASSSWLTNEKLFF. The DNA for the CDR3 is TGTGCCAGCTCTTCATGGCTCACTAATGAAAAACTGTTTTTT.

The J gene is TRBJ1-5, the V gene TRBV27; 9 bases are shared with TRBD1. With V trimmed by 6 bases and J by 0 bases, 12 bases remained unmatched. Germline V CDR1 and CDR2: MNHEY, SMNVEV (reference sequence). The CDR3 runs to 18 residues. CDR3 loop: CASRLTGTGRDSNQPQHF. As DNA, the CDR3 is TGTGCCAGCAGACTAACCGGGACAGGGAGGGATAGCAATCAGCCCCAGCATTTT.

This chain uses TRBV18 with TRBJ1-1; 8 bases line up with TRBD1. V gave up 4 bases and J gave up 1 base; unmatched junction bases: 14. This CDR3 region has 18 residues. The germline CDR1 and CDR2 sequences are KGHSH and LQKENI. The CDR3 DNA follows: TGTGCCAGCTCACTCGTTGGGCAGGGGGCTGGTTCGAACACTGAAGCTTTCTTT. Translating it yields CASSLVGQGAGSNTEAFF.

This rearrangement joins TRBV19 to TRBJ2-1; D is possibly TRBD1 (5 bases). The CDR3 contains 15 residues. The germline V and J ends were trimmed by 5 bases and 1 base, with 12 bases remaining between them. From germline, CDR1 is LNHDA and CDR2 SQIVND (reference sequence). This chain's CDR3 is CASSPQGGSYNEQFF. The CDR3 DNA is TGTGCCAGTAGTCCCCAGGGTGGATCCTACAATGAGCAGTTCTTC. The full variable domain, its missing parts supplied by reference TRBV19 and TRBJ2-1, is DGGITQSPKYLFRKEGQNVTLSCEQNLNHDAMYWYRQDPGQGLRLIYYSQIVNDFQKGDIAEGYSVSREKKESFPLTVTSAQKNPTAFYLCASSPQGGSYNEQFFGPGTRLTVL.

The rearrangement uses TRBV27 and TRBJ2-1; 8 positions match TRBD2. The CDR3 consists of 15 residues. The V segment lost 5 bases and the J segment 3 bases; nucleotides outside the gene matches: 6. Looked up from germline, CDR1 is MNHEY and CDR2 is SMNVEV (reference sequence). CDR3 DNA: TGTGCCAGCAGTAGCTATAGCGGGATCTACAATGAGCAGTTCTTC. Residues: CASSSYSGIYNEQFF.

The rearrangement uses TRBV9 and TRBJ2-7; D is possibly TRBD2 (6 bases). The CDR3 sequence is 14 residues long. Germline V gene data show CDR1 as SGDLS and CDR2 as YYNGEE. The V and J ends lost 4 bases and 7 bases respectively, with 18 bases between them. CDR3 bases: TGTGCCAGCAGCTCCATGGAGGGAGTAGGGGAGCAGTACTTC. This sequence encodes CASSSMEGVGEQYF.

V gene TRBV25-1 combines with J gene TRBJ2-3; D unresolved. Trimming cost V 6 bases and J 4 bases, with 8 bases left between them. The CDR3 runs to 12 residues. Germline assignment: CDR1 MGHDK and CDR2 SYGVNS. CDR3 protein: CASSTVADTQYF. CDR3 bases: TGTGCCAGCAGCACGGTGGCAGATACGCAGTATTTT.

This rearrangement joins TRBV14 to TRBJ2-5, with D tentatively TRBD2 (5 bases). Per germline, CDR1 SGHDN and CDR2 FVKESK. This CDR3 has 15 amino acids. The germline V and J ends were trimmed by 1 base and 5 bases, with 14 bases remaining between them. The DNA of the CDR3 is TGTGCCAGCAGCCAAGGAGATGTGAGGGTGGAGACCCAGTACTTC. Translated, it gives CASSQGDVRVETQYF. The full variable domain, rest sourced from reference TRBV14 and TRBJ2-5, is EAGVTQFPSHSVIEKGQTVTLRCDPISGHDNLYWYRRVMGKEIKFLLHFVKESKQDESGMPNNRFLAERTGGTYSTLKVQPAELEDSGVYFCASSQGDVRVETQYFGPGTRLLVL.

V and J are TRBV11-2 and TRBJ2-3; D not certain. The CDR3 contains 15 residues. V was shortened by 8 bases and J by 1 base, with 16 bases between the two germline ends. Germline V gene lookup returns CDR1 SGHAT and CDR2 FQNNGV. CDR3 sequence reads: CASSPGSLGTDTQYF. The CDR3 coding sequence is TGTGCCAGCTCCCCCGGTTCGTTGGGCACAGATACGCAGTATTTT.

The rearrangement uses TRBV2 and TRBJ1-2; TRBD1 agrees at 7 bases. After removal of 5 bases from V and 4 bases from J, the junction contained 1 base not matched to a gene. The CDR3 has 12 amino acids. Germline CDR1 reads SNHLY; CDR2 reads FYNNEI. CDR3 sequence reads: CASSYRGYGYTF. The CDR3 bases are TGTGCCAGCAGTTACAGGGGCTATGGCTACACCTTC.

This chain uses TRBV29-1 with TRBJ2-7, with D perhaps TRBD2 (5 bases). The CDR3 consists of 12 residues. Trimming took 6 bases from V and 4 from J, leaving 13 bases between them. Per germline, CDR1 SQVTM and CDR2 ANQGSEA. Here the CDR3 DNA reads TGCAGCGTCGCCCCATCGGGGTACGAGCAGTACTTC. This codes for CSVAPSGYEQYF.

The chain couples TRBV28 to TRBJ2-7; possibly TRBD2 for D (6 bases). Germline V gene lookup returns CDR1 MDHEN and CDR2 SYDVKM. V was pared by 5 bases and J by 2 bases, with 16 bases between. The CDR3 sequence is 15 residues long. The CDR3 region is CASSLPRRGTYEQYF. In nucleotides, the CDR3 is TGTGCCAGCAGTCTCCCGAGGCGGGGCACCTACGAGCAGTACTTC. Together with reference TRBV28 and TRBJ2-7, the CDR3 gives the full variable domain: DVKVTQSSRYLVKRTGEKVFLECVQDMDHENMFWYRQDPGLGLRLIYFSYDVKMKEKGDIPEGYSVSREKKERFSLILESASTNQTSMYLCASSLPRRGTYEQYFGPGTRLTVT.

The V and J genes are TRBV5-5 and TRBJ2-6; no reliable D call. In germline, CDR1 is SGHKS, CDR2 YYEKEE (reference sequence). Trimming removed 1 base at V and 16 bases at J, with 6 bases between. This CDR3 is 10 amino acids long. Here the CDR3 reads CASSLPVLTF. The CDR3 DNA follows: TGTGCCAGCAGCTTGCCAGTTCTGACTTTC.

The chain couples TRBV6-5 to TRBJ1-1; D might be TRBD1 (6 bases). Trimming took 2 bases from V and 2 from J, leaving 15 bases between them. Germline V gene lookup returns CDR1 MNHEY and CDR2 SVGAGI. This CDR3 comprises 16 residues. CDR3 nucleotides: TGTGCCAGCAGTTACGCCTTCGGGACACTAAACACTGAAGCTTTCTTT. This encodes CASSYAFGTLNTEAFF.

The gene calls are TRBV25-1 and TRBJ2-7; 7 bases are shared with TRBD2. Germline loops: CDR1 MGHDK, CDR2 SYGVNS. The CDR3 consists of 15 residues. Trimming at V came to 9 bases and at J to 0 bases, leaving 11 bases not matched to a gene. CDR3 sequence (DNA): TGTGCCAGAACAGCGGGAAAGCCCCCCTCCTACGAGCAGTACTTC. It encodes CARTAGKPPSYEQYF.